The TCR beta chain under discussion was sequenced for a study of blood T cell repertoires in COVID-19. Study background: The analysed material was cDNA or gDNA that came from T cells, B-cell-depleted T cells, or PBMCs.

In assigning cohorts, the study relied on participant-reported clinical history. All recovered Cohort 3 donors got two negative PCRs, got clearance, or saw symptom resolution. Profiling relied on immunoSEQ multiplex PCR, and the TCRdb table lists in-frame clones only, not all of them. Here the sample spans 400,000 or so clones, 80% to 90% being singletons. V was clipped by 6 bases and J by 4 bases; unmatched bases: 4. Germline CDR1 is SQVTM and CDR2 is ANQGSEA. The CDR3 covers 14 residues. The rearrangement joins TRBV29-1 to TRBJ2-6, with 9 bases lining up with TRBD1. This TCR was sampled from a man aged 25-45 years who had recovered from COVID-19. Sequenced sample: PBMCs or T cells enriched from blood (not recorded which). CDR3 loop: CSVGTGSGANVLTF. For the CDR3, the DNA is TGCAGCGTGGGGACAGGGTCCGGGGCCAACGTCCTGACTTTC.